Listed below are T cell receptor beta chains from one sample, sequenced in a study of blood T cells in healthy people across ages. TCRdb reanalysed the 5' RACE reads using MiXCR and keeps one entry per CDR3 protein. The sample contains 1.5 million to 2 million distinct CDR3 sequences, less than 50% of which appear only once. Sequenced sample: blood. Receptor source: a woman aged 40 to 50 in good health. Both conserved end residues are part of each CDR3. The D gene is left open where the match is weak. The listing skips clone size in some rows; elsewhere it reads once, few, many or a size class.

abundance	v_gene	d_gene	j_gene	len	CDR3nt	CDR3aa
NA	TRBV20-1	NA	TRBJ1-2	17	TGCAGTGCTAGCGTTTACAGGGCCCGGGATACTAACTATGGCTACACCTTC	CSASVYRARDTNYGYTF
NA	TRBV6-2/TRBV6-3	NA	TRBJ1-2	16	NA	CASSSSDIPVVYGYTF
NA	TRBV7-3	NA	TRBJ2-7	13	TGTGCCAGCAGTCTCGGGCGACTAACCGAGCAGTACTTC	CASSLGRLTEQYF
few	TRBV12-3/TRBV12-4	TRBD2	TRBJ2-5	16	TGTGCCAGCAGTTTAGGGGGGACTAACCTCCAAGAGACCCAGTACTTC	CASSLGGTNLQETQYF
NA	TRBV12-3/TRBV12-4	NA	TRBJ1-2	16	TGTGCCAGCACCGATCAACTGGGGGGTGTTAACTATGGCTACACCTTC	CASTDQLGGVNYGYTF
NA	TRBV6-1	TRBD2	TRBJ2-1	18	TGTGCCAGCAGTAAAACTGGTGCGGCTAGCGGGGGGCGAAATGAGCAGTTCTTC	CASSKTGAASGGRNEQFF
NA	TRBV6-5	NA	TRBJ2-7	15	TGTGCCAGCAGTTACGGCGACTCTTACTCCTACGAGCAGTACTTC	CASSYGDSYSYEQYF
NA	TRBV7-2	TRBD2	TRBJ2-7	17	TGTGCCAGCAGCCTGAAAACGACTAGCGGGCATTCCTACGAGCAGTACTTC	CASSLKTTSGHSYEQYF
few	TRBV20-1	NA	TRBJ2-7	14	TGCAGTGCTAACCCTCTGGGGAGCGGCTACGAGCAGTACTTC	CSANPLGSGYEQYF
few	TRBV7-2	TRBD1	TRBJ2-1	16	TGTGCCAGCAGCCCCCGGGACAGAAGCTCCTACAATGAGCAGTTCTTC	CASSPRDRSSYNEQFF
NA	TRBV20-1	NA	TRBJ1-4	13	TGCAGTGCCCCCGGGACTCCTAATGAAAAACCGTTTTTT	CSAPGTPNEKPFF
NA	TRBV6-1	NA	TRBJ2-1	16	TGTGCCAGCAGGTGGGCCCTTTCGAGCTCCTACAATGAGCAGTTCTTC	CASRWALSSSYNEQFF
few	TRBV4-1	TRBD1	TRBJ2-7	16	TGCGCCAGCAGCCAATATTCTGAGGACAGGGGGATCGAGCAGTACTTC	CASSQYSEDRGIEQYF
NA	TRBV20-1	NA	TRBJ2-5	13	TGCAGTGTTTCCGCTCCGGGGGACGAGACCCAGTACTTC	CSVSAPGDETQYF
few	TRBV24-1	TRBD1	TRBJ1-5	19	TGTGCCACCAGAAAAGAGGGACAGGTAAACAAAGATTACAATCAGCCCCAGCATTTT	CATRKEGQVNKDYNQPQHF
NA	TRBV7-2	TRBD1	TRBJ2-7	14	TGTGCCAGCAGCCCGAACAGGGGAAACAACGAGCAGTACTTC	CASSPNRGNNEQYF
NA	TRBV29-1	TRBD1	TRBJ2-3	14	TGCAGCGCCATGAAGACAGGGAACGCAAATACGCAGTATTTT	CSAMKTGNANTQYF
NA	TRBV3-1	NA	TRBJ1-4	14	TGTGCCAGCAGCCAAGCAGGGATTGGTGAAAAACTGTTTTTT	CASSQAGIGEKLFF
NA	TRBV5-6	TRBD1	TRBJ1-5	14	TGTGCCAGCAGGTCGGGACAGGGTGATCAGCCCCAGCATTTT	CASRSGQGDQPQHF
NA	TRBV3-1	NA	TRBJ1-2	13	TGTGCCAGCAGCCAAGAAGGGTGGGATGGCTACACCTTC	CASSQEGWDGYTF
NA	TRBV20-1	NA	TRBJ2-1	12	TGCAGTGCTGACCCACGGACGGGTGAGCAGTTCTTC	CSADPRTGEQFF
few	TRBV12-3/TRBV12-4	TRBD1	TRBJ1-2	14	TGTGCCAGCAGCCAACAGGGGCGGCTTAGCGGCTACACCTTC	CASSQQGRLSGYTF
NA	TRBV28	NA	TRBJ1-2	13	TGTGCCAGCACTCCTCCCGGGGACTATGGCTACACCTTC	CASTPPGDYGYTF
NA	TRBV5-1	NA	TRBJ1-5	14	TGCGCCAGCAGCTTGGGGGGCGGGGATCAGCCCCAGCATTTT	CASSLGGGDQPQHF
NA	TRBV7-8	NA	TRBJ1-2	15	TGTGCCAGTGCCTGGGAACCAGGGGCCTATTATGGCTACACCTTC	CASAWEPGAYYGYTF
few	TRBV9	TRBD2	TRBJ2-1	16	TGTGCCAGCAGCGTAGTTGGCGGGGGGCCGTACAATGAGCAGTTCTTC	CASSVVGGGPYNEQFF
NA	TRBV29-1	TRBD1	TRBJ2-7	14	TGCAGCGTCGACGGACAGGGGATCATAAACGAGCAGTACTTC	CSVDGQGIINEQYF
NA	TRBV12-3/TRBV12-4	NA	TRBJ2-7	14	TGTGCCAGCAGATCCGGGACCCAGACCTACGAGCAGTACTTC	CASRSGTQTYEQYF
NA	TRBV20-1	NA	TRBJ2-1	11	TGCAGTCCTAGTTCCTACAATGAGCAGTTCTTC	CSPSSYNEQFF
NA	TRBV19	NA	TRBJ1-1	14	TGTGCCAGTAGTCCCGCCAGGGTGGACACTGAAGCTTTCTTT	CASSPARVDTEAFF
NA	TRBV29-1	NA	TRBJ2-3	14	TGCAGCGTTGAAAGAGGCCAGGGGGGAGATACGCAGTATTTT	CSVERGQGGDTQYF
few	TRBV6-6	NA	TRBJ2-5	17	TGTGCCAGCGCCACTCCTCGGGACCGAGGAGGGTATGAGACCCAGTACTTC	CASATPRDRGGYETQYF
NA	TRBV11-2	NA	TRBJ2-3	14	TGTGCCAGCAGCTCCCCTACGGTCACAGATACGCAGTATTTT	CASSSPTVTDTQYF
NA	TRBV5-1	TRBD1	TRBJ2-7	18	TGCGCCAGCAGCCCAACCTATCCCGGGACAGACAGCTCCTACGAGCAGTACTTC	CASSPTYPGTDSSYEQYF
NA	TRBV4-1	NA	TRBJ1-2	18	TGCGCCAGCAGCCAAGATCGGGCACGGGGGCTTCTCTCCTATGGCTACACCTTC	CASSQDRARGLLSYGYTF
NA	TRBV20-1	NA	TRBJ1-1	14	TGCAGTGCTAGAGATCCGGATTTGGTGGTTGAAGCTTTCTTT	CSARDPDLVVEAFF
few	TRBV4-1	NA	TRBJ2-7	17	TGCGCCAGCAGCCAAGATAGCGTGGTCGGTTTTCCGACAGAGCAGTACTTC	CASSQDSVVGFPTEQYF
NA	TRBV20-1	NA	TRBJ2-1	12	TGCAGTGCTAGCTTCGCGCGCAATGAGCAGTTCTTC	CSASFARNEQFF